This T cell receptor beta chain was recovered during a study of blood T cell repertoires in COVID-19. Study summary: Spain, Italy and the United States supplied samples that represented acute and convalescent COVID-19. T cells, B-cell-depleted T cells, or PBMCs supplied cDNA or gDNA.

Each participant's cohort was designated according to participant-reported clinical history. CDR3 length: 14 amino acids. Germline V lookup: CDR1 SGHNT, CDR2 YENEEA. Trimming took off 1 base at V and 1 base at J, with 8 bases between the two ends. How the authors handled the data: For nucleated cells, counts were estimated from reference gene primer amplification. Here immunoSEQ multiplex PCR was the method, and the copy in TCRdb shows in-frame clones only, minus some. V and J calls and clone size are those listed in that table; D and trimming were worked out from the DNA. The table lists under 400,000 clones, roughly 85% of them singletons.

Sample: PBMCs or T cells enriched from blood (not recorded which). The rearrangement uses TRBV11-3 and TRBJ2-7; TRBD2 is a possible D gene (5 bases). The receptor's source is a woman aged 40 to 55 with acute COVID-19. Written as DNA, the CDR3 is TGTGCCAGCAGCTTAGGGCGCGGGTCCTACGAGCAGTACTTC. Its translation is CASSLGRGSYEQYF.